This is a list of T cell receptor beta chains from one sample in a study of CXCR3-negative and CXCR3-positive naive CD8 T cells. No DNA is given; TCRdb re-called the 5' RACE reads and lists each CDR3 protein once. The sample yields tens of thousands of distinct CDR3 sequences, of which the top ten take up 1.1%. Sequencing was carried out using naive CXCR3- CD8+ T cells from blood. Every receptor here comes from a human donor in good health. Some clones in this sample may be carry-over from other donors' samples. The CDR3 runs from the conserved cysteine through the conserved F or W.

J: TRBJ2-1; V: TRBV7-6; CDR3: CASSFTGPEQFF
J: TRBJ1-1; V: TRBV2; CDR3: CASIVGTAGAYTEAFF
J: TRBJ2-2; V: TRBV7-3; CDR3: CASSYGTSSTGELFF
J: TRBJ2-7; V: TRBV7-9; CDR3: CAETPPEGVREQYF
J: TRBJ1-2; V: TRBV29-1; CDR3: CSVILQANYGYTF
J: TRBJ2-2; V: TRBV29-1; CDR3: CSAGQTNTGELFF
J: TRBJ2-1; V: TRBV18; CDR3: CASSPPAAGGGNEQFF
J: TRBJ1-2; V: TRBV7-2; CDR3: CASSGGVGNYGYTF
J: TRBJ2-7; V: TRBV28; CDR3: CASSFHGTGNPTWEQYF
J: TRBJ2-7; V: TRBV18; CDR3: CASSPRGAPDEQYF
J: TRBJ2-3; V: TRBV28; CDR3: CASRGGADTQYF
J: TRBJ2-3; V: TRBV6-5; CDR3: CASSYSWTGESVDTQYF
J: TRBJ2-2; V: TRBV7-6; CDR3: CASSSPDKDTGELFF
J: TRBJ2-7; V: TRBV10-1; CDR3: CASEGGTSGIEQYF
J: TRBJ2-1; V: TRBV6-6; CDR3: CASSYSAEFGTSGGAPFF
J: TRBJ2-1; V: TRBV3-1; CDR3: CASSSSGLAGSYNEQFF
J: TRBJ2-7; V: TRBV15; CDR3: CATSGGGPGRFYEQYF
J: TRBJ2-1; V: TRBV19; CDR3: CASNPTSGNLREQFF
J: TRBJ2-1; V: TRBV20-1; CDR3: CSARDVYGSSYNEQFF
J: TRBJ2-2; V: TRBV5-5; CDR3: CASSFYGDYTAAGELFF
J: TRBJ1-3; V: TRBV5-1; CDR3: CASSLESGRSGNTIYF
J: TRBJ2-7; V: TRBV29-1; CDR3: CSVEDDLSGGYEQYF
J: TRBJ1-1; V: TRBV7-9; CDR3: CASSIGGATEAFF
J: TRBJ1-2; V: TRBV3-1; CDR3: CASSQEQDPVLYGYTF
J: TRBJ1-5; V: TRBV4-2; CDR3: CASSQDTASNQPQHF
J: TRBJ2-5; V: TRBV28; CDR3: CASSLWSSGQETQYF
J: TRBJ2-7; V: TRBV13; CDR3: CASSLGLAGEDYEQYF
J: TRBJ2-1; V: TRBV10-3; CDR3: CAIREDSGGTYNEQFF
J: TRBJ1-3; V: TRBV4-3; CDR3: CASSQEGRGWGNTIYF
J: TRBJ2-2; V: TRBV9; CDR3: CASSVEAGDVSGELFF
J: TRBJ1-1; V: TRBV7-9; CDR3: CASSLGGHTEAFF
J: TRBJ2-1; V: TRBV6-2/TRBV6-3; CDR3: CASSYESELQEQFF
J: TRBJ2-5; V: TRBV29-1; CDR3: CSVAAGDLQETQYF
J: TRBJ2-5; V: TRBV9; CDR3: CASSVEGPAFPQETQYF
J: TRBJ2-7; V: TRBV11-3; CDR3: CASSHPEGAEQYF
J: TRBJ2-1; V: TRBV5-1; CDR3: CASSLAGQNNEQFF
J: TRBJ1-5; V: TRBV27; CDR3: CASRGGGYSNQPQHF
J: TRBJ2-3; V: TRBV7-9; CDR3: CASYRTESTDTQYF
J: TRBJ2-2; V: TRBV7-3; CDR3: CASSISGTGTTGELFF
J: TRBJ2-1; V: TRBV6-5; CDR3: CASSNGSFSYNEQFF
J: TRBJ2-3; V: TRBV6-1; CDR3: CASSEARTDYTDTQYF
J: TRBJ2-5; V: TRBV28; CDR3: CASSLQYGETQYF
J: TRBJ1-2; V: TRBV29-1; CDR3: CSVLDRENYGYTF
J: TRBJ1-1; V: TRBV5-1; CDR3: CASSLAPTGVLEAFF
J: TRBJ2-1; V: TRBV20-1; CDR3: CSAPGALSSYNEQFF
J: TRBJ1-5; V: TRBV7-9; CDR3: CASATGGFDQPQHF
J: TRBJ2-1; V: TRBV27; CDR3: CASSPGTVNDEQFF
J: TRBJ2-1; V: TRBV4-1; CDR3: CASSQGPSSDYEQFF
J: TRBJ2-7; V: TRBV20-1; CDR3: CSLDGLAGSYEQYF
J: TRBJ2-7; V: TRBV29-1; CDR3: CSVGGARSYEQYF